This section outlines one T cell receptor beta chain sequence together with its context. The antigen remains undetermined. The data originate from a study of OX40 agonist ivuxolimab in advanced cancers. Study summary: The study reported partial responses in three patients: one hepatocellular carcinoma, two cutaneous melanoma.

Findings of the study overall: Clonal expansion was seen in CD4+ and CD8+ blood T cells by week 6 at 0.1 to 3.0 mg/kg.

The V gene lost 4 bases and the J gene lost 6 bases, with 18 bases spanning the gap. Germline CDR1 reads MNHEY; CDR2 reads SMNVEV (reference sequence). The CDR3 is 16 amino acids. The assay was immunoSEQ multiplex PCR, and TCRdb's table has in-frame clones only and misses some. The table shows about 69,000 clones, with approximately 89% occurring only once. The chain carries TRBV27 and TRBJ2-2; D uncertain. The receptor comes from an adult with an advanced solid tumor such as melanoma, head and neck, liver or kidney cancer. The material sequenced was CD4+ or CD8+ T cells sorted from blood, taken in a trial of the OX40 agonist ivuxolimab. The CDR3 DNA reads TGTGCCAGCAGTTCCCGACTCGGCAGCGAGGCCGGGGAGCTGTTTTTT. Translating gives CASSSRLGSEAGELFF.